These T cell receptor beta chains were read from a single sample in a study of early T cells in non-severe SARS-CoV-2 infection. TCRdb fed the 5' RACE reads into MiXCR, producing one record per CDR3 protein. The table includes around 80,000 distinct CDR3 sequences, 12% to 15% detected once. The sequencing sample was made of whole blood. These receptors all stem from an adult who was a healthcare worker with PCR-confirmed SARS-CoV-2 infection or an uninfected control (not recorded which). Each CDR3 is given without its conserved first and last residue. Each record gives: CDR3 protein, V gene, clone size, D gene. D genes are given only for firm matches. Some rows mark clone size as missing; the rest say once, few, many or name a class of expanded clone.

CDR3: ASSLVPGQEEAF; V: TRBV5-1; size: few; D: TRBD1
CDR3: ASSLATGSYEQY; V: TRBV11-3; size: NA; D: NA
CDR3: ASSRSGAGDTQY; V: TRBV12-3/TRBV12-4; size: many; D: NA
CDR3: ATSRGGQGSYEQY; V: TRBV15; size: NA; D: TRBD1
CDR3: ASSFSGLEQY; V: TRBV2; size: few; D: TRBD2
CDR3: ASSGGGHTQY; V: TRBV7-2; size: NA; D: TRBD2
CDR3: ASSRTPYEQY; V: TRBV7-9; size: many; D: NA
CDR3: ASMKRGGLDTQY; V: TRBV6-1; size: many; D: TRBD2
CDR3: ASSVGQLMNTEAF; V: TRBV9; size: few; D: NA
CDR3: ASSVGQGGRNTEAF; V: TRBV5-4; size: few; D: TRBD1
CDR3: AISAGTGEIYGYT; V: TRBV10-3; size: few; D: TRBD1
CDR3: ASSRGPHVPRDNEQF; V: TRBV5-6; size: many; D: NA
CDR3: ASSRLAGDSYNEQF; V: TRBV11-2; size: many; D: TRBD2
CDR3: ASSLQSGGLETQY; V: TRBV7-2; size: NA; D: TRBD2
CDR3: ASRRGQGKNTEAF; V: TRBV6-5; size: many; D: TRBD1
CDR3: ASGRVNEQF; V: TRBV2; size: NA; D: NA
CDR3: AISRQGGNTEAF; V: TRBV10-3; size: many; D: TRBD1
CDR3: ASSDTRSTEAF; V: TRBV2; size: few; D: NA
CDR3: ASSFQGAYYEQY; V: TRBV12-3/TRBV12-4; size: few; D: TRBD1
CDR3: ASSWDRASYEQY; V: TRBV7-2; size: NA; D: TRBD1
CDR3: SARPGQGTYEQY; V: TRBV20-1; size: NA; D: TRBD1
CDR3: ASSFFTGTDGYT; V: TRBV5-6; size: NA; D: NA
CDR3: ASSLVAGPTDTQY; V: TRBV7-6; size: many; D: NA
CDR3: SARRQTQVSNQPQH; V: TRBV20-1; size: few; D: NA
CDR3: ASSSNLGGVNTGELF; V: TRBV5-1; size: few; D: NA
CDR3: ASSISGGLNEQF; V: TRBV19; size: few; D: TRBD2
CDR3: ASSLQGGSPLH; V: TRBV27; size: many; D: TRBD1
CDR3: ASSPKRDQETQY; V: TRBV5-6; size: NA; D: NA
CDR3: AISPGTGNGYT; V: TRBV10-3; size: many; D: TRBD1
CDR3: ATSSESYEQY; V: TRBV15; size: many; D: NA